The following is a TCR beta chain sequence with its context. Its antigen remains unknown. The assay was immunoSEQ multiplex PCR, and TCRdb's table has in-frame clones only and misses some. The profile shows about 50,000 clones, 65% to 85% of them singletons. The data belong to a study of PD-1 blockade in classical Hodgkin lymphoma. Overall study: Intravenous infusions of nivolumab 3 mg/kg reached patients every 2 weeks.

Overall study findings and caveats: Researchers reported that CD4+ TCR diversity, though not CD8+, rose significantly by C4D1. Newly diagnosed and completely responding patients shared comparable baseline diversity. Healthy donors reportedly exceeded newly diagnosed patients in baseline TCR diversity.

V trimming: 4 bases; J trimming: 3 bases; junction bases outside the gene matches: 12. The CDR3 length is 17 residues. Germline V gene sequence: CDR1 SGHRS, CDR2 YFSETQ. Every single patient, without exception, relapsed after autologous stem cell transplantation, and brentuximab vedotin exposure varied. This sequence originates from a human donor with classical Hodgkin lymphoma. This sequence joins TRBV5-1 and TRBJ2-5, with 10 bases matching TRBD2. The material was peripheral blood mononuclear cells (PBMCs), obtained at baseline. CDR3 sequence reads: CASSPGVAGGPEETQYF. The CDR3 DNA is TGCGCCAGCAGCCCTGGGGTAGCGGGGGGACCGGAAGAGACCCAGTACTTC.